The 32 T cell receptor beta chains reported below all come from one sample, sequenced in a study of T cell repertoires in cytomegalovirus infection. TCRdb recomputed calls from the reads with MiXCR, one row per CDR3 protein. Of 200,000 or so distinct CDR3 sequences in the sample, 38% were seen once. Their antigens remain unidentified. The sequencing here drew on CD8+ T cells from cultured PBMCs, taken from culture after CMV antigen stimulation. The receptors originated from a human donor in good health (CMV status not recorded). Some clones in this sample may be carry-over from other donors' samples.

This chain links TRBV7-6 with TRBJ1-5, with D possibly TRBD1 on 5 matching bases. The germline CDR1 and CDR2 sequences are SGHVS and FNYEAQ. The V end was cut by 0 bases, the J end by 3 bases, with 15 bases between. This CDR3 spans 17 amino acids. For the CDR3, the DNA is TGTGCCAGCAGCTTAGCGACGGGACGGGAATCCAATCAGCCCCAGCATTTT. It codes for CASSLATGRESNQPQHF.

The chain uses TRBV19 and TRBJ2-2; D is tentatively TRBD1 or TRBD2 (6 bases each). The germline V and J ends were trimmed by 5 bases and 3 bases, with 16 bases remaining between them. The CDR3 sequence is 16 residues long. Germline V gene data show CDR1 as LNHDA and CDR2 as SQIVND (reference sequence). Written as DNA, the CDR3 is TGTGCCAGTAGTCCGGGGGCAGGGTGGGACACCGGGGAGCTGTTTTTT. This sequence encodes CASSPGAGWDTGELFF.

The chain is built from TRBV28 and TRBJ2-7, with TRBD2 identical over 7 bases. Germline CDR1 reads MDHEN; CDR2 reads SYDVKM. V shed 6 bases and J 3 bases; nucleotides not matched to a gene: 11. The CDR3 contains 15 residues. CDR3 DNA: TGTGCCAGCAGCCCAGGGCTAGCGGTTAGCTACGAGCAGTACTTC. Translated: CASSPGLAVSYEQYF.

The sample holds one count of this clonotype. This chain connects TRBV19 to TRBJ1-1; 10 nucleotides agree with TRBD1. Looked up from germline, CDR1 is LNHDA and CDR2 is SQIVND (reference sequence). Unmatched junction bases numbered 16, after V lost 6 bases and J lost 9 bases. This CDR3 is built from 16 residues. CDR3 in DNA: TGTGCCAGTAGCGAACGGCGGGGACAGGGGCGACCTAAAGCTTTCTTT. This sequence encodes CASSERRGQGRPKAFF.

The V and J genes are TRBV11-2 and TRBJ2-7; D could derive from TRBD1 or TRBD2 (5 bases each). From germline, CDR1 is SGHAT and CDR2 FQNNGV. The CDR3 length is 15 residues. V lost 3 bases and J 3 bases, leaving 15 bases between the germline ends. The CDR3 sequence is CASSLVGDGYYEQYF. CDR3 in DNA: TGTGCCAGCAGCTTGGTTGGGGACGGATACTACGAGCAGTACTTC.

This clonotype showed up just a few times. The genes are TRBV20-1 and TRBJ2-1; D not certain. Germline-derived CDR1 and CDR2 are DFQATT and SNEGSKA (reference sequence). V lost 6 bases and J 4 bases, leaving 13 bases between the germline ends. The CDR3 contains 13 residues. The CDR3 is CSASPARYNEQFF. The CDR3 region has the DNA TGCAGTGCCAGCCCCGCTAGGTACAATGAGCAGTTCTTC.

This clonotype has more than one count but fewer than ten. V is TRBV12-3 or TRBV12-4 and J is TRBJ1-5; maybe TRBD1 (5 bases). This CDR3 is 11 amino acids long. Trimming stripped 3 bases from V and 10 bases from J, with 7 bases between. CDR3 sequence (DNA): TGTGCCAGCAGTTTGGGGGGACCCCAGCATTTT. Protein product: CASSLGGPQHF.

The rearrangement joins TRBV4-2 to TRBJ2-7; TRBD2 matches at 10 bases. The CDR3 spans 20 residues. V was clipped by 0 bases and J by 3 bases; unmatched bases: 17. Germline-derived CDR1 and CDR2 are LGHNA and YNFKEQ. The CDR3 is CASSQDQGSGRNYGLYEQYF. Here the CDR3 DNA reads TGTGCCAGCAGCCAAGATCAGGGTAGCGGGAGGAACTATGGACTCTACGAGCAGTACTTC.

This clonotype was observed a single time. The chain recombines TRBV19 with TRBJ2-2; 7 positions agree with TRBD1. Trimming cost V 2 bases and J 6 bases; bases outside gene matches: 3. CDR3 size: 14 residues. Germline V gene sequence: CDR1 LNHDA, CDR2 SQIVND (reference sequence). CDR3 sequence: CASSITGEAGELFF. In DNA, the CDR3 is TGTGCCAGTAGTATAACAGGGGAAGCCGGGGAGCTGTTTTTT.

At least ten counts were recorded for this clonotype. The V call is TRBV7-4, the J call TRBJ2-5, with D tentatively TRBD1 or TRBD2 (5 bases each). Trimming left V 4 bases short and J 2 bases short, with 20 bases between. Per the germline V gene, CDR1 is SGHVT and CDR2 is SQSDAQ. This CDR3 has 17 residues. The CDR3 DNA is TGTGCCAGCAGCTCCCCTAGCACAGGATCGGGGCAAGAGACCCAGTACTTC. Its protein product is CASSSPSTGSGQETQYF.

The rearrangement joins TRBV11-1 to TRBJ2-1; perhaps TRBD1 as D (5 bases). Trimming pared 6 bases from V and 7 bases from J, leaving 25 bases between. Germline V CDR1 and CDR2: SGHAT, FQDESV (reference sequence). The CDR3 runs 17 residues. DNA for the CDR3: TGTGCCAGCAGGGACACCTGGACGGGTCCGGATGGAAATGAGCAGTTCTTC. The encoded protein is CASRDTWTGPDGNEQFF.

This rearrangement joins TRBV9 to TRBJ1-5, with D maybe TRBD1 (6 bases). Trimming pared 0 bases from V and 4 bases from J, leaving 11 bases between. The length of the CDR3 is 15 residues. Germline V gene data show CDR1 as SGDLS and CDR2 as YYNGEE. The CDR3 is CASSVGGGRNQPQHF. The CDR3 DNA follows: TGTGCCAGCAGCGTAGGGGGGGGCAGGAATCAGCCCCAGCATTTT.

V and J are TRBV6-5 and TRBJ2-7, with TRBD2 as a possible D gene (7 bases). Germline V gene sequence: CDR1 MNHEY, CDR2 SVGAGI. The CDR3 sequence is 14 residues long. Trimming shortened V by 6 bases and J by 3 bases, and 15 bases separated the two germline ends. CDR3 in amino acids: CASSPRGANYEQYF. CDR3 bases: TGTGCCAGCAGCCCCCGGGGGGCCAACTACGAGCAGTACTTC.

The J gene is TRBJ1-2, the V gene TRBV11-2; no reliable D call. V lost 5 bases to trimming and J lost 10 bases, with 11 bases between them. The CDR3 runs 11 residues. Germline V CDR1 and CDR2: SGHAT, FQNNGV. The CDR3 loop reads CASSLLWVYTF. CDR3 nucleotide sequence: TGTGCCAGCAGCCTACTATGGGTCTACACCTTC.

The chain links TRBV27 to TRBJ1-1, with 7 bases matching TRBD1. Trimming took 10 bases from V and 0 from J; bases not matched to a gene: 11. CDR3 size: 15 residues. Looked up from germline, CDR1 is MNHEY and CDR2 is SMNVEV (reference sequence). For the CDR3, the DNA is TGTGCCATAAGTAAGGGGGGACAGTTGAACACTGAAGCTTTCTTT. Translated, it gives CAISKGGQLNTEAFF.

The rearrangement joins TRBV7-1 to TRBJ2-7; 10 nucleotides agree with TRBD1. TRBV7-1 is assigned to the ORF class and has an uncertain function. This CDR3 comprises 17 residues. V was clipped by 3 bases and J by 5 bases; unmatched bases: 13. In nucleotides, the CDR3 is TGTGCCAGCAGCTCTCGCCTAGACAGGGGGCGCCTGAACGAGCAGTACTTC. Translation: CASSSRLDRGRLNEQYF.

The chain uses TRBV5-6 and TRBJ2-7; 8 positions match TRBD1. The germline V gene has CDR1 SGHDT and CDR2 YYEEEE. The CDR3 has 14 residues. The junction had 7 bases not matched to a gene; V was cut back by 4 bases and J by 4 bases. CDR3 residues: CASSTGQGAYEQYF. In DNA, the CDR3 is TGTGCCAGCAGCACCGGACAGGGCGCGTACGAGCAGTACTTC. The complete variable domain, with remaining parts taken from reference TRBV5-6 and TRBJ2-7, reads DAGVTQSPTHLIKTRGQQVTLRCSPKSGHDTVSWYQQALGQGPQFIFQYYEEEERQRGNFPDRFSGHQFPNYSSELNVNALLLGDSALYLCASSTGQGAYEQYFGPGTRLTVT.

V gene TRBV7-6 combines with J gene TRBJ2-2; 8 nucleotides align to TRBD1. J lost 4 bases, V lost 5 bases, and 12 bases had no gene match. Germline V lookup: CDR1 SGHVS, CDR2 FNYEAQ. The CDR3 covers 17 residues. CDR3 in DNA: TGTGCCAGCAGCAATAGCGGACAGGGCCCGGGCACCGGGGAGCTGTTTTTT. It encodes CASSNSGQGPGTGELFF. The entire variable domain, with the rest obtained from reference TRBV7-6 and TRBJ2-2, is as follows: GAGVSQSPRYKVTKRGQDVALRCDPISGHVSLYWYRQALGQGPEFLTYFNYEAQQDKSGLPNDRFSAERPEGSISTLTIQRTEQRDSAMYRCASSNSGQGPGTGELFFGEGSRLTVL.

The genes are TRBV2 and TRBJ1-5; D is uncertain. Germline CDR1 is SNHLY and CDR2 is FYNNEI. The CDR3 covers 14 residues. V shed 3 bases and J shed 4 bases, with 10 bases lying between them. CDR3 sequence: CASSDPTVNQPQHF. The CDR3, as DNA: TGTGCCAGCAGTGATCCTACAGTTAATCAGCCCCAGCATTTT.

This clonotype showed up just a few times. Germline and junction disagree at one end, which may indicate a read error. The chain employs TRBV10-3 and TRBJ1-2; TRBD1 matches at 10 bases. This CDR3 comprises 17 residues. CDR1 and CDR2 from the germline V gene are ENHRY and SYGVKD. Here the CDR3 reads CAISESVPGQGTSPGAF. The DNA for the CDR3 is TGTGCCATCAGTGAGTCGGTACCGGGACAGGGGACTTCCCCAGGGGCCTTC.

The CDR3 DNA sequence: TGTGCCAGCAGTTACACCCCCGGGGAGGCTAGCCCCTACGAGCAGTACTTC. This encodes CASSYTPGEASPYEQYF. The chain uses TRBV6-5 and TRBJ2-7, with a tentative D call TRBD2 (6 bases). Looked up from germline, CDR1 is MNHEY and CDR2 is SVGAGI. The germline V and J ends were trimmed by 2 bases and 2 bases, with 19 bases remaining between them. The CDR3 covers 17 residues.

CDR3 amino acids: CASSQTTSGTYEQYF. Written as DNA, the CDR3 is TGCGCCAGCAGCCAGACGACTAGCGGCACCTACGAGCAGTACTTC. The rearrangement joins TRBV4-1 to TRBJ2-7, with 9 bases lining up with TRBD2. J was trimmed by 2 bases and V by 3 bases; bases with no gene match: 5. The CDR3 loop spans 15 amino acids. From germline, CDR1 is MGHRA and CDR2 YSYEKL.

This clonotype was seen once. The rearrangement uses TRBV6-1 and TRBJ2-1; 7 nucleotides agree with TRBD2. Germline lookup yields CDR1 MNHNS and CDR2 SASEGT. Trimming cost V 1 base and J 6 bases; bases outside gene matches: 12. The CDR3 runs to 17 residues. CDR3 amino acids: CASSEGWWDYRFNEQFF. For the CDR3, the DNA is TGTGCCAGCAGTGAAGGTTGGTGGGACTACCGGTTCAATGAGCAGTTCTTC.

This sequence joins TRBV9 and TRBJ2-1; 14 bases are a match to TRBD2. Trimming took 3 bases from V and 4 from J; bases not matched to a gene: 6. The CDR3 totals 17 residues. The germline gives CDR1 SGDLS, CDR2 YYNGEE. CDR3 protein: CASSASGTSGGYNEQFF. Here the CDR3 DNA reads TGTGCCAGCAGCGCCTCCGGGACTAGCGGGGGTTACAATGAGCAGTTCTTC. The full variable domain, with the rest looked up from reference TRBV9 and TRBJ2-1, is DSGVTQTPKHLITATGQRVTLRCSPRSGDLSVYWYQQSLDQGLQFLIQYYNGEERAKGNILERFSAQQFPDLHSELNLSSLELGDSALYFCASSASGTSGGYNEQFFGPGTRLTVL.

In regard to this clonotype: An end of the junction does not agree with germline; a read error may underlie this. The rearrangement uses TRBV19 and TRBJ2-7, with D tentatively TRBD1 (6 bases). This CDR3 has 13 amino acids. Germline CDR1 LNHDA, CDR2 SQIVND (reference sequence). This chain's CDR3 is CASSPGQFYEKYF. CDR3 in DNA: TGTGCCAGTAGCCCGGGACAATTCTACGAGAAGTACTTC.

CDR3: CASILKWGYTGELFF. For the CDR3, the DNA is TGTGCCAGCATCCTCAAATGGGGTTACACCGGGGAGCTGTTTTTT. The chain joins TRBV6-8 to TRBJ2-2; D remains unclear. Trimming stripped 7 bases from V and 3 bases from J, with 15 bases between. This CDR3 spans 15 amino acids. The germline CDR1 and CDR2 sequences are MNHGY and SAAAGT.

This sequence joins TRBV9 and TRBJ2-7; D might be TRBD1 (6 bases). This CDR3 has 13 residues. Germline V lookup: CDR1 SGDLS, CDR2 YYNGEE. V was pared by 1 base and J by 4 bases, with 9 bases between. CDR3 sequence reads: CASSVMTGYEQYF. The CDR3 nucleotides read TGTGCCAGCAGCGTAATGACAGGATACGAGCAGTACTTC.

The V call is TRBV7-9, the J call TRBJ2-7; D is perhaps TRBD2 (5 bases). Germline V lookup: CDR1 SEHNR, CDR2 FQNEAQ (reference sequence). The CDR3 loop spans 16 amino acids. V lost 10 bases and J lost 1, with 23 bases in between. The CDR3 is CATAFAGSSRSYEQYF. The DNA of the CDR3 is TGTGCCACCGCGTTTGCGGGTTCTTCTCGATCCTACGAGCAGTACTTC. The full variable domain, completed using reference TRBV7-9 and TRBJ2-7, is DTGVSQNPRHKITKRGQNVTFRCDPISEHNRLYWYRQTLGQGPEFLTYFQNEAQLEKSRLLSDRFSAERPKGSFSTLEIQRTEQGDSAMYLCATAFAGSSRSYEQYFGPGTRLTVT.

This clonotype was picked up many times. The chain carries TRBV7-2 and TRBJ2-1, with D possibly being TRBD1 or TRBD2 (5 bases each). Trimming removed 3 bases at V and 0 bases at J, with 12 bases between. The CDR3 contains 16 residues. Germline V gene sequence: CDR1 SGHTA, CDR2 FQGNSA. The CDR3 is CASSFRDASSYNEQFF. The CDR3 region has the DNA TGTGCCAGCAGCTTCCGGGACGCGAGCTCCTACAATGAGCAGTTCTTC. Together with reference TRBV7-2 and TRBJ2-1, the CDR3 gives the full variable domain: GAGVSQSPSNKVTEKGKDVELRCDPISGHTALYWYRQSLGQGLEFLIYFQGNSAPDKSGLPSDRFSAERTGGSVSTLTIQRTQQEDSAVYLCASSFRDASSYNEQFFGPGTRLTVL.

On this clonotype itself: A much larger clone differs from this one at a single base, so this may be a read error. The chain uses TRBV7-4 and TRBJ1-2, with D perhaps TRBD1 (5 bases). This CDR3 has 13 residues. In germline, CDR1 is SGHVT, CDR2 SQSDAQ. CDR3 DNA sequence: TGTACCAGCAGCCACGGGACTGACTATGGCTACACCTTC. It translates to CTSSHGTDYGYTF.

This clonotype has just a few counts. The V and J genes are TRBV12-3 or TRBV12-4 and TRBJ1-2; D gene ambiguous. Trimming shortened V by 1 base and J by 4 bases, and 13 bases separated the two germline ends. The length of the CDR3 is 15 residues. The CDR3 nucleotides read TGTGCCAGCAGTTTAGGTCGGGCGGGCTTCTATGGCTACACCTTC. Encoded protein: CASSLGRAGFYGYTF.

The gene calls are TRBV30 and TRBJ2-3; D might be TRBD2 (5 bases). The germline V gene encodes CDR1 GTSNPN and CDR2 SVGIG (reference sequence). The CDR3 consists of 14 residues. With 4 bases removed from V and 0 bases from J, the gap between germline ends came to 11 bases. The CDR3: CAWKAGWSTDTQYF. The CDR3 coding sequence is TGTGCCTGGAAGGCGGGCTGGAGCACAGATACGCAGTATTTT.